This T cell receptor beta chain emerged from a study of T cells in Graves' hyperthyroidism and ophthalmopathy. At the level of the study: Prior to any treatment, at the point of initial diagnosis, peripheral blood was collected.

CDR3 length: 12 residues. With 6 bases removed from V and 5 bases from J, the gap between germline ends came to 7 bases. Germline V gene data show CDR1 as MDHEN and CDR2 as SYDVKM. This clonotype was detected only a few times. RNA transcripts served as the template for amplifying TCR beta CDR3 regions. First-round RT-PCR targeting the TCR CDR3 was performed with the HTBI primer set. Via MiXCR, TCRdb re-called the multiplex PCR reads, giving one row per CDR3 protein. The data contain about 590,000 distinct CDR3 sequences, more than 15% of them singletons. The chain employs TRBV28 and TRBJ2-2; D remains ambiguous. Sample: blood. The sequence derives from a woman in her 30s with Graves' hyperthyroidism. The CDR3 DNA follows: TGTGCCAGCAGACCAACGACCGGGGAGCTGTTTTTT. Its translation is CASRPTTGELFF.